The 23 T cell receptor beta chains in this list originate from one sample, sequenced in a study of control samples from healthy donors and cancer patients. Data came from immunoSEQ multiplex PCR; TCRdb stores just in-frame clones and leaves some out. The sample holds 100,000 to 150,000 clones; more than 80% are singletons and the top ten take 2.5% to 3%. Sequenced: blood. All receptors derive from a man aged 35-49 years in good health.

The chain recombines TRBV6-5 with TRBJ2-1; no reliable D call. Trimming shortened V by 6 bases and J by 5 bases, and 8 bases separated the two germline ends. Germline loops: CDR1 MNHEY, CDR2 SVGAGI. The length of the CDR3 is 12 residues. The CDR3 DNA is TGTGCCAGCAGATTCCGGAACAATGAGCAGTTCTTC. This codes for CASRFRNNEQFF.

The rearrangement uses TRBV6-2 or TRBV6-3 and TRBJ2-2; D is ambiguous. CDR1 is MNHEY and CDR2 is SVGEGT in the germline V gene. The CDR3 is 14 residues long. The V end lost 2 bases, the J end lost 7 bases, and 11 bases lay between the germline ends. The CDR3 sequence is CASSYDVPNGELFF. In DNA form, the CDR3 reads TGTGCCAGCAGTTACGACGTACCCAACGGGGAGCTGTTTTTT.

In this sample, this clone turned up a few times. The V and J genes are TRBV10-3 and TRBJ1-5; the D is unclear. This CDR3 has 14 amino acids. Germline values: CDR1 ENHRY, CDR2 SYGVKD. V shed 5 bases and J shed 5 bases, with 13 bases lying between them. The CDR3 DNA sequence: TGTGCCATCAGTCCATCACTCGTTGATCAGCCCCAGCATTTT. Its translation: CAISPSLVDQPQHF.

This clone was observed a few times. The CDR3 loop is CASSQDRGHEQYF. CDR3 nucleotides: TGCGCCAGCAGCCAGGACAGGGGTCACGAGCAGTACTTC. The chain has TRBV4-1 and TRBJ2-7; 9 bases align to TRBD1. There are 13 residues in the CDR3. V lost 3 bases to trimming and J lost 5 bases; unmatched junction nucleotides: 2. CDR1 MGHRA and CDR2 YSYEKL come from the germline V gene.

This clone has just one count. The chain carries TRBV19 and TRBJ2-7, with 8 positions matching TRBD1. With 5 bases clipped from V and 0 bases from J, the junction kept 6 bases outside the gene matches. The CDR3 consists of 15 residues. CDR1 LNHDA and CDR2 SQIVND come from the germline V gene (reference sequence). Written as DNA, the CDR3 is TGTGCCAGTAGTTTCAGGGGGCGCAGCTCCTACGAGCAGTACTTC. Protein product: CASSFRGRSSYEQYF.

The chain couples TRBV28 to TRBJ2-1, with 16 bases fitting TRBD2. Per the germline V gene, CDR1 is MDHEN and CDR2 is SYDVKM. This CDR3 spans 21 amino acids. V shed 4 bases and J 0 bases; nucleotides not matched to a gene: 12. As DNA, the CDR3 is TGTGCCAGCAGTTCGAAGCCGGGACTAGCGGGGGGGCAGAGCTCCTACAATGAGCAGTTCTTC. Translated: CASSSKPGLAGGQSSYNEQFF.

V gene TRBV7-8 combines with J gene TRBJ1-1, with D maybe TRBD1 (6 bases). CDR3 length: 16 residues. V lost 4 bases and J 0 bases, leaving 15 bases between the germline ends. CDR1 and CDR2 (germline): SGHVS, FQNEAQ. CDR3 nucleotides: TGTGCCAGCAGCTCGACTGGACAGAGGATGAACACTGAAGCTTTCTTT. Protein product: CASSSTGQRMNTEAFF.

The chain uses TRBV6-1 and TRBJ2-4, with D unclear. The CDR3 loop spans 13 amino acids. Germline V gene data show CDR1 as MNHNS and CDR2 as SASEGT. Trimming took 2 bases from V and 8 from J, leaving 10 bases between them. DNA of the CDR3: TGTGCCAGCAGTGAACTGGGGATGTACATTCAGTACTTC. Protein sequence: CASSELGMYIQYF.

The DNA for the CDR3 is TGTGCCAGCAGCTTGTATTTCGGGACAGGGGCAGAGACCCAGTACTTC. Protein sequence: CASSLYFGTGAETQYF. The chain links TRBV5-6 to TRBJ2-5; 10 nucleotides match TRBD1. The CDR3 runs 16 residues. The J segment lost 4 bases and the V segment lost 1 base, leaving 7 bases of the junction unmatched. Germline CDR1 SGHDT, CDR2 YYEEEE.

The chain carries TRBV5-1 and TRBJ2-5, with D perhaps matching TRBD1 or TRBD2 (5 bases each). The CDR3 sequence is 15 residues long. V was cut by 2 bases and J by 2 bases, with 13 bases left in between. CDR1 is SGHRS and CDR2 is YFSETQ in the germline V gene. This CDR3 is CASSFTGTQQETQYF. The DNA for the CDR3 is TGCGCCAGCAGCTTTACCGGGACCCAACAAGAGACCCAGTACTTC. The whole variable domain, filled in from reference TRBV5-1 and TRBJ2-5, reads KAGVTQTPRYLIKTRGQQVTLSCSPISGHRSVSWYQQTPGQGLQFLFEYFSETQRNKGNFPGRFSGRQFSNSRSEMNVSTLELGDSALYLCASSFTGTQQETQYFGPGTRLLVL.

This clone has just one count. V gene TRBV18 combines with J gene TRBJ2-5, with D perhaps matching TRBD1 (7 bases). The germline V gene encodes CDR1 KGHSH and CDR2 LQKENI. This CDR3 has 13 residues. Trimming left V 4 bases short and J 3 bases short, with 9 bases between. The chain's CDR3 is CASSRGTEETQYF. DNA for the CDR3: TGTGCCAGCTCACGCGGGACAGAAGAGACCCAGTACTTC.

This sequence joins TRBV10-2 and TRBJ2-1; TRBD2 agrees at 10 bases. Trimming cost V 6 bases and J 8 bases; bases outside gene matches: 10. Germline CDR1 reads WSHSY; CDR2 reads SAAADI. The CDR3 runs 15 residues. CDR3 nucleotides: TGCGCCAGCAGACTCCCTAGCGGGGGAGTATATGAGCAGTTCTTC. It encodes CASRLPSGGVYEQFF.

As for this clone: One junction end does not reproduce the germline sequence, and a read error may be involved. The sample contains more than one DNA sequence encoding this CDR3. The chain joins TRBV28 to TRBJ1-4; 9 nucleotides line up with TRBD1. The CDR3 is made up of 14 amino acids. Germline V lookup: CDR1 MDHEN, CDR2 SYDVKM. For the CDR3, the DNA is TGTGCTAGCAGGGGGACAGGGCTAAATGAAAAACTGTTTTTT. As protein: CASRGTGLNEKLFF.

The chain combines TRBV6-6 with TRBJ2-1; TRBD1 might be the D (6 bases). There are 21 residues in the CDR3. Trimming cost V 5 bases and J 1 base, with 30 bases left between them. CDR1 and CDR2 (germline): MNHNY, SVGAGI (reference sequence). This CDR3 is CASSPVKGSGESWKSYNEQFF. The DNA of the CDR3 is TGTGCCAGCAGTCCCGTTAAAGGCTCAGGGGAGTCATGGAAATCCTACAATGAGCAGTTCTTC.

The chain couples TRBV5-4 to TRBJ2-7; D possibly corresponds to TRBD1 (5 bases). The V end was cut by 4 bases, the J end by 1 base, with 9 bases between. The CDR3 sequence is 13 residues long. Per germline, CDR1 SGHNT and CDR2 YYREEE (reference sequence). Here the CDR3 reads CASSPDRSYEQYF. In nucleotides, the CDR3 is TGTGCCAGCAGCCCCGACAGATCCTACGAGCAGTACTTC.

This rearrangement joins TRBV7-9 to TRBJ2-7, with D possibly called TRBD1 or TRBD2 (6 bases each). The CDR3 runs 14 residues. Trimming removed 5 bases at V and 6 bases at J, with 17 bases between. Germline-derived CDR1 and CDR2 are SEHNR and FQNEAQ (reference sequence). CDR3: CASSPGGLIREQYF. The CDR3 nucleotides are TGTGCCAGCAGCCCCGGGGGCCTAATACGCGAGCAGTACTTC. The variable domain in full, with the rest retrieved from reference TRBV7-9 and TRBJ2-7, is DTGVSQNPRHKITKRGQNVTFRCDPISEHNRLYWYRQTLGQGPEFLTYFQNEAQLEKSRLLSDRFSAERPKGSFSTLEIQRTEQGDSAMYLCASSPGGLIREQYFGPGTRLTVT.

This clone was seen only once. The rearrangement uses TRBV11-2 and TRBJ1-4; D is unclear. The V end lost 1 base, the J end lost 10 bases, and 19 bases lay between the germline ends. The germline V gene encodes CDR1 SGHAT and CDR2 FQNNGV. The CDR3 totals 16 residues. As DNA, the CDR3 is TGTGCCAGCAGCTTAGCCATGGACGGCAGAGCGGGAAAACTGTTTTTT. Its translation: CASSLAMDGRAGKLFF.

The CDR3 DNA is TGTGCCAGCAGTGCTCATACGGGGCTAATCGGGGAGCTGTTTTTT. It encodes CASSAHTGLIGELFF. V is TRBV5-8 and J is TRBJ2-2; either TRBD1 or TRBD2 may fit D (5 bases each). Per germline, CDR1 SGHTS and CDR2 YDEGEE. The CDR3 runs 15 residues. V was clipped by 5 bases and J by 7 bases, with 18 bases between them. Full variable domain (missing parts from reference TRBV5-8 and TRBJ2-2): EAGVTQSPTHLIKTRGQQATLRCSPISGHTSVYWYQQALGLGLQFLLWYDEGEERNRGNFPPRFSGRQFPNYSSELNVNALELEDSALYLCASSAHTGLIGELFFGEGSRLTVL.

The chain combines TRBV7-8 with TRBJ2-2; 9 nucleotides match TRBD2. Germline values: CDR1 SGHVS, CDR2 FQNEAQ. The CDR3 runs 19 residues. V was pared by 4 bases and J by 7 bases, with 19 bases of the junction left unmatched. In nucleotides, the CDR3 is TGTGCCAGCAGCTCTGTCCTTGGCGGGGGGGCTCATGAGAGCGGGGAGCTGTTTTTT. Translating gives CASSSVLGGGAHESGELFF.

This sequence joins TRBV5-1 and TRBJ2-1; D remains ambiguous. Trimming stripped 1 base from V and 5 bases from J, with 7 bases between. This CDR3 contains 13 residues. From germline, CDR1 is SGHRS and CDR2 YFSETQ. The CDR3, as DNA: TGCGCCAGCAGCTTGAACCTCAACAATGAGCAGTTCTTC. Translating gives CASSLNLNNEQFF.

The chain uses TRBV19 and TRBJ2-5; D is uncertain. With 7 bases removed from V and 2 bases from J, the gap between germline ends came to 14 bases. Germline loops: CDR1 LNHDA, CDR2 SQIVND (reference sequence). This CDR3 has 14 amino acids. The CDR3 reads CASKGRWVQETQYF. The CDR3 nucleotides are TGTGCCAGTAAGGGCCGATGGGTTCAAGAGACCCAGTACTTC. Filled out from reference TRBV19 and TRBJ2-5, the complete variable domain reads DGGITQSPKYLFRKEGQNVTLSCEQNLNHDAMYWYRQDPGQGLRLIYYSQIVNDFQKGDIAEGYSVSREKKESFPLTVTSAQKNPTAFYLCASKGRWVQETQYFGPGTRLLVL.

This chain joins TRBV29-1 and TRBJ2-7, with D possibly being TRBD2 (5 bases). This CDR3 spans 17 amino acids. Trimming took 0 bases from V and 6 from J, leaving 24 bases between them. Germline V lookup: CDR1 SQVTM, CDR2 ANQGSEA. The CDR3 loop reads CSVEEGGGTFYPSEQYF. The CDR3, as DNA: TGCAGCGTTGAAGAAGGAGGTGGAACGTTCTATCCGTCCGAGCAGTACTTC.

The genes are TRBV6-6 and TRBJ2-3; the D call may be TRBD1 or TRBD2 (5 bases each). The CDR3 has 13 residues. With 8 bases removed from V and 1 base from J, the gap between germline ends came to 10 bases. CDR1 MNHNY and CDR2 SVGAGI come from the germline V gene (reference sequence). The CDR3 is CASQSGRTDTQYF. CDR3 in DNA: TGTGCCAGCCAATCGGGACGCACAGATACGCAGTATTTT.